This TCR beta chain was sequenced in a study of blood T cells in healthy people across ages. V lost 7 bases to trimming and J lost 2 bases, with 9 bases between them. This CDR3 comprises 13 residues. This clonotype was seen only a few times. Then a second PCR, running about 6 to 11 cycles, was carried out with a sample-barcoded 5' primer and a J-beta primer mix. TCRdb fed the 5' RACE reads into MiXCR, producing one record per CDR3 protein. The sample records around 2 million distinct CDR3 sequences, about two fifths being singletons. V is TRBV12-3 or TRBV12-4 and J is TRBJ1-5; D is ambiguous. This TCR derives from a human donor in good health. Material for sequencing was blood. DNA for the CDR3: TGTGCCAGCACCAGAGTTGGCAATCAGCCCCAGCATTTT. Translated, it gives CASTRVGNQPQHF.